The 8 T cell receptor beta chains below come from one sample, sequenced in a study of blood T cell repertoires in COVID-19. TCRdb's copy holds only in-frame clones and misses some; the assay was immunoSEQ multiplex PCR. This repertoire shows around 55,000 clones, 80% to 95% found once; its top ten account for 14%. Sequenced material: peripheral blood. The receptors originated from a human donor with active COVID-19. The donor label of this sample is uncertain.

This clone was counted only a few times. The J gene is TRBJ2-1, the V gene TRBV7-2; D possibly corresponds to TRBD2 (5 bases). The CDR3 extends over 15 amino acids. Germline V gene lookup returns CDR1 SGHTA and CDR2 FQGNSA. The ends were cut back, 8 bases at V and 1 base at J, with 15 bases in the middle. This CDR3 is CASAQSPGSYNEQFF. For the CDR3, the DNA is TGTGCCAGCGCACAAAGCCCGGGATCCTACAATGAGCAGTTCTTC.

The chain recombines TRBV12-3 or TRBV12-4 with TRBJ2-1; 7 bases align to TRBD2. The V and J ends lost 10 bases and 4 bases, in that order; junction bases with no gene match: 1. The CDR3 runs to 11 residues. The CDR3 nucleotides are TGTGCCAACGGGGGGTACAATGAGCAGTTCTTC. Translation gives CANGGYNEQFF.

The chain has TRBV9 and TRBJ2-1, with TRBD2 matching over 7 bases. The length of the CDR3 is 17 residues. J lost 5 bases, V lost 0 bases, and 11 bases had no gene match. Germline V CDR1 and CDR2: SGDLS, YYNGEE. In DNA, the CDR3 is TGTGCCAGCAGCGTAGCCTACGGGACTACCAGAAACAATGAGCAGTTCTTC. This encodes CASSVAYGTTRNNEQFF.

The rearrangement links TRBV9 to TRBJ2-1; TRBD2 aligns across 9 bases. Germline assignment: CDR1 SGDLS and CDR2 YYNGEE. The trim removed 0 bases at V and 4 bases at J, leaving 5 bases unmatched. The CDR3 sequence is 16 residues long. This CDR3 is CASSVAWAGGYNEQFF. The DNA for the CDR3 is TGTGCCAGCAGCGTAGCGTGGGCGGGGGGGTACAATGAGCAGTTCTTC.

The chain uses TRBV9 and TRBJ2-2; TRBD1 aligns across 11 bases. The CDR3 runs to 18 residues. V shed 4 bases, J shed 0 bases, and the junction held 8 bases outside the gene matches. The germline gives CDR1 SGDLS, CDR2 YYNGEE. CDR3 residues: CASSQPGQGATNTGELFF. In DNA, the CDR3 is TGTGCCAGCAGCCAACCCGGACAGGGGGCAACGAACACCGGGGAGCTGTTTTTT. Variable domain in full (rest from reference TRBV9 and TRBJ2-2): DSGVTQTPKHLITATGQRVTLRCSPRSGDLSVYWYQQSLDQGLQFLIQYYNGEERAKGNILERFSAQQFPDLHSELNLSSLELGDSALYFCASSQPGQGATNTGELFFGEGSRLTVL.

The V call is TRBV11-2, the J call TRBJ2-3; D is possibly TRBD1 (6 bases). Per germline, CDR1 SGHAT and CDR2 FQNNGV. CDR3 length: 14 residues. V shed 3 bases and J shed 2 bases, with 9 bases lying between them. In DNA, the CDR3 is TGTGCCAGCAGCTTTTACAGGGACACAGATACGCAGTATTTT. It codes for CASSFYRDTDTQYF.

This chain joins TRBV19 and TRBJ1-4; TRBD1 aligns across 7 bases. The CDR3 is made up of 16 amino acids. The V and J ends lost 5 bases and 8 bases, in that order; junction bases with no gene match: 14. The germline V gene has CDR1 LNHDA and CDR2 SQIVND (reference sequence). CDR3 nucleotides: TGTGCCAGTAGTCCCTACCGACAGGGCAGAGGCGAAAAACTGTTTTTT. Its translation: CASSPYRQGRGEKLFF.

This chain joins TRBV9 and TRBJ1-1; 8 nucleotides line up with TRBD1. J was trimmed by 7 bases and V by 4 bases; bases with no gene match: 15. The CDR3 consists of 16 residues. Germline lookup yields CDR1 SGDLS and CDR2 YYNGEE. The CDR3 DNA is TGTGCCAGCAGCCCCCCGGGAGCAGGGGGCACCGATGAAGCTTTCTTT. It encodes CASSPPGAGGTDEAFF.